This note documents a single TCR beta chain sequence. Antigen specificity is unknown. The data were taken from a study of regulatory T cells in long-lasting Graves disease. Study-wide results and caveats: Persistent patients shared more public clonotypes (around 2,500) than newly diagnosed patients (about 1,000).

Libraries of TCR beta came from iRepertoire HTBI primers plus Arm-PCR of CDR3 regions. A single record per CDR3 protein comes from TCRdb applying MiXCR to the multiplex PCR reads. The table has 300,000 to 500,000 distinct CDR3 sequences, less than 25% seen once. Trimming pared 2 bases from V and 7 bases from J, leaving 8 bases between. The V gene's germline CDR1 is SQVTM and CDR2 ANQGSEA. The CDR3 is 11 residues long. Specified time point: persistent/refractory GD, antithyroid drugs over 5 years with positive TRAb. Making the TCR library involved RNA that had been extracted from PBMCs. American Thyroid Association guidelines were used to diagnose Graves' disease.

The TCR sequence derives from a female donor with Graves disease. This chain connects TRBV29-1 to TRBJ1-1; no definite D call. Sequenced material: peripheral blood mononuclear cells (PBMCs), taken when the disease was refractory, from a patient treated with antithyroid drugs. CDR3 in amino acids: CSVERDGEAFF. As DNA, the CDR3 is TGCAGCGTTGAAAGGGATGGTGAAGCTTTCTTT. Combining the CDR3 with reference TRBV29-1 and TRBJ1-1 gives the whole variable domain SAVISQKPSRDICQRGTSLTIQCQVDSQVTMMFWYRQQPGQSLTLIATANQGSEATYESGFVIDKFPISRPNLTFSTLTVSNMSPEDSSIYLCSVERDGEAFFGQGTRLTVV.